Listed below are T cell receptor beta chains from one sample, sequenced in a study of blood T cell repertoires in COVID-19. Some clones are missing from TCRdb's copy, which holds only in-frame ones; the method was immunoSEQ multiplex PCR. The data hold 250,000 to 350,000 clones, with 84% observed a single time. Input material: peripheral blood. All receptors derive from a human donor with COVID-19, enrolled during active disease. The donor label of this sample is uncertain. Each CDR3 is given with its conserved first and last residue. The D gene is left open where the match is weak. The size entry is marked missing in some rows and otherwise reads once, few, many or a size class.

d_call,clone_size,v_call,j_call,cdr3_nt,cdr3_aa
-,few,TRBV7-8,TRBJ1-1,TGTGCCAGCAGCTTAGGTATCCGGGGGAACACTGAAGCTTTCTTT,CASSLGIRGNTEAFF
TRBD2,-,TRBV11-3,TRBJ2-7,TGTGCCAGCAGCGCTAGCGGGAGTTCCTACGAGCAGTACTTC,CASSASGSSYEQYF
TRBD1,-,TRBV5-4,TRBJ1-2,TGTGCCAGCAGCTTCGATCAGGGGGCCGGTAGGGGCTACACCTTC,CASSFDQGAGRGYTF
-,once,TRBV6-1,TRBJ1-2,TGTGCCAGCAGTGAAATAGGGAGGGTGAGGCTTTATGGCTACACCTTC,CASSEIGRVRLYGYTF
-,-,TRBV7-7,TRBJ2-3,TGTGCTAGCAGCTTAGGGCTAGCGAGTAGCACAGATACGCAGTATTTT,CASSLGLASSTDTQYF
TRBD1,-,TRBV18,TRBJ2-7,TGTGCCAGCTCACCAGTCAAACAGGGGGAGCAGTACTTC,CASSPVKQGEQYF
-,-,TRBV28,TRBJ2-2,TGTGCCAGCAGGCTATGGGACACCGGAAATACCGGGGAGCTGTTTTTT,CASRLWDTGNTGELFF
TRBD2,-,TRBV6-6,TRBJ2-1,TGTGCCAGCAGTCTGGGGCTAGCGGGGTACAATGAGCAGTTCTTC,CASSLGLAGYNEQFF
TRBD2,-,TRBV28,TRBJ2-1,TGTGCCAGCAGTTTAGTTCTAGCGGGGGCCCATGAGCAGTTCTTC,CASSLVLAGAHEQFF
TRBD1,-,TRBV28,TRBJ2-1,TGTGCCAGCAGACCCCAGACAGGGAACACCTACAATGAGCAGTTCTTC,CASRPQTGNTYNEQFF
-,-,TRBV5-1,TRBJ1-4,TGCGCCAGCAGCCTCTTCGGAACTAATGAAAAACTGTTTTTT,CASSLFGTNEKLFF
-,once,TRBV28,TRBJ2-3,TGTGCCAGCACCGAACCAGGCACAGATACGCAGTATTTT,CASTEPGTDTQYF
TRBD1,-,TRBV27,TRBJ1-5,TGTGCCAGCAGAAGCCTTCGACAGGGTTTGATTCAGCCCCAGCATTTT,CASRSLRQGLIQPQHF
-,-,TRBV5-4,TRBJ2-1,TGTGCCAGCAGCCCGGTAGCGTCCACCTACAATGAGCAGTTCTTC,CASSPVASTYNEQFF
-,-,TRBV30,TRBJ2-6,TGTGCCTGGAGGGATACAGGGTCTGGGGCCAACGTCCTGACTTTC,CAWRDTGSGANVLTF
-,few,TRBV5-5,TRBJ2-3,TGTGCCAGCAGCGCATACCAAGGACAAGATACGCAGTATTTT,CASSAYQGQDTQYF
-,-,TRBV7-6,TRBJ2-3,TGTGCCAGCACCGGACAACTGGAAGATACGCAGTATTTT,CASTGQLEDTQYF
-,-,TRBV25-1,TRBJ2-6,TGTGCCAGCAGTGGCTTGGGCACCACTTCTGGGGCCAACGTCCTGACTTTC,CASSGLGTTSGANVLTF
-,once,TRBV23-1,TRBJ1-5,TGCGCCAGCAGGCGAGAAAGCCAGGGGAAACACAATCAGCCCCAGCATTTT,CASRRESQGKHNQPQHF
TRBD1,-,TRBV11-2,TRBJ2-7,TGTGCCAGCAGCTCCCTAGGGGGCGACAGGGGTTGGGAGCAGTACTTC,CASSSLGGDRGWEQYF
-,-,TRBV28,TRBJ2-5,TGTGCCAGCAGTGCTGCAGGGACCCAGTACTTC,CASSAAGTQYF
-,-,TRBV7-3,TRBJ2-2,TGTGCCAGCAGCTTGGACTGGAGCGGGGAGCTGTTTTTT,CASSLDWSGELFF
TRBD1,-,TRBV5-1,TRBJ1-1,TGCGCCAGCAGCTCCGACAGGGTGAACACTGAAGCTTTCTTT,CASSSDRVNTEAFF
TRBD2,once,TRBV6-6,TRBJ2-1,TGTGCCAGCAGTCCCGGGGGTAGCGGGAGGATCTACAATGAGCAGTTCTTC,CASSPGGSGRIYNEQFF
-,-,TRBV2,TRBJ2-7,TGTGCCAGCAGCGAGGAGGCCCCTCTAGGCGAGCAGTACTTC,CASSEEAPLGEQYF
TRBD1,-,TRBV6-5,TRBJ1-5,TGTGCCAGCAGGAAACAGGGGGACAGTCAGCCCCAGCATTTT,CASRKQGDSQPQHF
-,-,TRBV27,TRBJ2-3,TGTGCCAGCAGTCCTCAGGGGGGCCCGAGCACAGATACGCAGTATTTT,CASSPQGGPSTDTQYF
TRBD2,-,TRBV2,TRBJ2-1,TGTGCCAGCAGTGGAACTAGCGGGAGGGCCGGTGAGCAGTTCTTC,CASSGTSGRAGEQFF
TRBD1,once,TRBV5-1,TRBJ1-4,TGCGCCAGCAGCCTAGGGGGCGAGGGTGAAAAACTGTTTTTT,CASSLGGEGEKLFF
-,-,TRBV10-2,TRBJ2-2,TGCGCCAGCAGTGAGATCGGTGGGGAGCTGTTTTTT,CASSEIGGELFF
-,-,TRBV4-3,TRBJ1-5,TGCGCCAGCAGCCAAGCCAGGTCCCAGCCCCAGCATTTT,CASSQARSQPQHF